The clone carrying this TCR beta chain was picked up a small number of times. The antigen is not known. This record comes from a study of T-cell memory formation after mild COVID-19. 5'RACE with constant-segment primers yielded barcoded, UMI-tagged TCR alpha and TCR beta cDNA libraries. Via MiXCR, TCRdb re-called the 5' RACE reads, giving one row per CDR3 protein. The sample yields roughly 450,000 distinct CDR3 sequences, over 15% seen once. Study conclusions and caveats: CD4/CD8 balance characterized clones contracting day 15 to 85, and CD4+ skew characterized later expanders. Researchers report contracting CD4+ clones mostly in CM and EM, with CD8+ clones in EMRA. Certain responding clones were present in pre-infection memory, suggesting participation of cross-reactive memory.

The sequenced sample consisted of PBMCs or a T cell subset sorted from them (not recorded which). This sequence originates from an adult woman who had mild COVID-19 (a few samples of this study predate the infection). Cell type and time point are not known.

The CDR3, as DNA: TGTGCCACCAGTGATTGGACAGGGAAGGGTGGTACGCAGTATTTT. It encodes CATSDWTGKGGTQYF. The chain couples TRBV24-1 to TRBJ2-3, with 8 bases that match TRBD1. CDR3 length equals 15 residues. In germline, CDR1 is KGHDR, CDR2 SFDVKD. V shed 2 bases and J 8 bases; nucleotides not matched to a gene: 8.